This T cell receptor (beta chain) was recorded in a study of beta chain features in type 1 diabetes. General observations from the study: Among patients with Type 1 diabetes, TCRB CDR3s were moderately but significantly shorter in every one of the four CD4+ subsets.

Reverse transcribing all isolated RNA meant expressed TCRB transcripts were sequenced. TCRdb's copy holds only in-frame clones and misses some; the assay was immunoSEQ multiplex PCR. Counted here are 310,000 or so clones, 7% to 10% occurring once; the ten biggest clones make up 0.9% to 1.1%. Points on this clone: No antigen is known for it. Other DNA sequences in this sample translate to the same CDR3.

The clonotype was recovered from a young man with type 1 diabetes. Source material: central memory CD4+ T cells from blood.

The CDR3 DNA sequence: TGCAGTGCTAGAAGTGTCCCTGAAGCTTTCTTT. This gives the protein CSARSVPEAFF. The chain uses TRBV20-1 and TRBJ1-1; D remains unclear. CDR3 length: 11 amino acids. Germline values: CDR1 DFQATT, CDR2 SNEGSKA (reference sequence). Deletions cut 2 bases from V and 6 bases from J, with 7 bases between.